Below, 3 T cell receptor beta chains from the same sample are listed, as sequenced in a study of cytomegalovirus exposure and HLA in healthy donors (dated by TCRdb to about 2017). Libraries came from the immunoSEQ multiplex PCR assay. For the multiplex PCR, a mixture combining 60 forward primers for TCR Vbeta segments and 13 reverse primers for TCR Jbeta segments was used. This is the immuneACCESS table as TCRdb keeps it, with only in-frame sequences that have V and J called. A part of the clones is gone; compared with another copy, unresolved V genes explain less than half, and the rest is unexplained. For this sample the table gives 150,000 to 180,000 clones, of which approximately 80% were detected only once. Of the sample, 9.5% to 15% is held by the ten largest clones. Sequenced: PBMCs. These receptors came from a man aged 25-40 years in good health and CMV-seropositive.

The V and J genes are TRBV7-9 and TRBJ2-3; TRBD2 matches at 10 bases. This CDR3 contains 17 residues. Trimming cost V 5 bases and J 6 bases; bases outside gene matches: 14. Germline CDR1 reads SEHNR; CDR2 reads FQNEAQ (reference sequence). The CDR3 nucleotides are TGTGCCAGCAGCCCCCCGCGGCAAGCGGGAGGGCCGGATACGCAGTATTTT. Translating gives CASSPPRQAGGPDTQYF. The whole variable domain, filled in from reference TRBV7-9 and TRBJ2-3, reads DTGVSQNPRHKITKRGQNVTFRCDPISEHNRLYWYRQTLGQGPEFLTYFQNEAQLEKSRLLSDRFSAERPKGSFSTLEIQRTEQGDSAMYLCASSPPRQAGGPDTQYFGPGTRLTVL.

In this sample, this clone turned up once. The chain uses TRBV30 and TRBJ2-7, with 8 bases identical to TRBD1. The CDR3 contains 12 residues. Germline loops: CDR1 GTSNPN, CDR2 SVGIG (reference sequence). Trimming at V came to 4 bases and at J to 4 bases, leaving 3 bases not matched to a gene. This chain's CDR3 is CAWTGGGYEQYF. Here the CDR3 DNA reads TGTGCCTGGACAGGGGGCGGGTACGAGCAGTACTTC.

V usage is TRBV5-1 and J usage is TRBJ2-1; 8 positions match TRBD1. The V gene's germline CDR1 is SGHRS and CDR2 YFSETQ. CDR3 size: 13 residues. Trimming cost V 2 bases and J 12 bases; bases outside gene matches: 7. The CDR3 loop is CASSLAWGTGQFF. In nucleotides, the CDR3 is TGCGCCAGCAGCTTAGCTTGGGGGACAGGGCAGTTCTTC.